These 19 T cell receptor beta chains came from one sample sequenced in a study of CXCR3-negative and CXCR3-positive naive CD8 T cells. The study made its TRB cDNA libraries by 5' RACE, adding UMI labels. TCRdb reprocessed the 5' RACE reads, keeping one entry per CDR3 protein, no DNA. This sample contains over 70,000 distinct CDR3 sequences. Sequencing input: naive CXCR3- CD8+ T cells from blood. This sample's subset: CD45RO-CCR7+CD27+CD95- naive CD8+ T cells lacking CXCR3 (TNR3-). Receptors originate from a human donor in good health. Some clones in this sample may be carry-over from other donors' samples.

The chain links TRBV29-1 to TRBJ1-2; TCRdb gives TRBD1 as the D gene, but with no DNA this cannot be confirmed. Germline assignment: CDR1 SQVTM and CDR2 ANQGSEA. The CDR3 length is 11 residues. CDR3 region: CSVDPGSGYTF.

The V call is TRBV29-1, the J call TRBJ2-7. Germline-derived CDR1 and CDR2 are SQVTM and ANQGSEA. The CDR3 runs 11 residues. CDR3 protein: CSVDGDYEQYF.

J is TRBJ2-2 and V is TRBV5-1; TCRdb returns TRBD1, unconfirmable since there is no DNA. CDR3 length: 15 residues. The germline V gene encodes CDR1 SGHRS and CDR2 YFSETQ. CDR3 residues: CASSPEGLNTGELFF.

V usage is TRBV29-1 and J usage is TRBJ1-1. Germline V gives CDR1 SQVTM, CDR2 ANQGSEA. The CDR3 has 11 residues. CDR3: CSVEGLGEAFF.

The chain is built from TRBV29-1 and TRBJ1-1; TCRdb lists TRBD1, though no DNA is available to test this call. The CDR3 runs 14 residues. Germline values: CDR1 SQVTM, CDR2 ANQGSEA. CDR3 sequence: CSADRGRYDTEAFF.

This rearrangement joins TRBV5-1 to TRBJ2-1; lacking DNA, the TRBD2 call made by TCRdb goes unchecked. The CDR3 is made up of 12 amino acids. Germline assignment: CDR1 SGHRS and CDR2 YFSETQ. The CDR3 reads CASSIAGAEQFF.

The chain employs TRBV9 and TRBJ2-1; as DNA is missing, the TRBD2 call by TCRdb cannot be tested. There are 13 residues in the CDR3. Looked up from germline, CDR1 is SGDLS and CDR2 is YYNGEE. CDR3: CASRSSGRGEQFF. The full variable domain, with the rest looked up from reference TRBV9 and TRBJ2-1, is DSGVTQTPKHLITATGQRVTLRCSPRSGDLSVYWYQQSLDQGLQFLIQYYNGEERAKGNILERFSAQQFPDLHSELNLSSLELGDSALYFCASRSSGRGEQFFGPGTRLTVL.

The chain carries TRBV7-8 and TRBJ2-1; the TCRdb call, TRBD1, lacks DNA for checking. The CDR3 is made up of 16 amino acids. Germline assignment: CDR1 SGHVS and CDR2 FQNEAQ. The CDR3 here is CASSLDGQSSYNEQFF.

This chain joins TRBV6-5 and TRBJ1-2; TCRdb's assignment of TRBD1 cannot be checked, as there is no DNA. In germline, CDR1 is MNHEY, CDR2 SVGAGI. The length of the CDR3 is 14 residues. The CDR3 loop reads CASSSGTGIYGYTF.

The V call is TRBV27, the J call TRBJ2-1; absent DNA, TCRdb's TRBD2 call cannot be checked. The CDR3 is 17 residues long. Germline CDR1 MNHEY, CDR2 SMNVEV (reference sequence). CDR3 loop: CASSLSWALAVYNEQFF.

The CDR3 is CSVGEGATQYF. The chain has TRBV29-1 and TRBJ2-5; the D call from TCRdb, TRBD1, cannot be confirmed without DNA. The CDR3 sequence is 11 residues long. CDR1 SQVTM and CDR2 ANQGSEA come from the germline V gene.

The chain couples TRBV27 to TRBJ1-2; the D call from TCRdb, TRBD1, cannot be confirmed without DNA. CDR3 length: 14 residues. CDR1 and CDR2 from the germline V gene are MNHEY and SMNVEV (reference sequence). The CDR3 spells CASSLKGEYYGYTF.

This sequence joins TRBV7-9 and TRBJ2-7; as DNA is missing, the TRBD1 call by TCRdb cannot be tested. The CDR3 consists of 13 residues. Germline CDR1 is SEHNR and CDR2 is FQNEAQ (reference sequence). The CDR3 reads CASTRTGEDEQYF.

This rearrangement joins TRBV5-1 to TRBJ2-1. In germline, CDR1 is SGHRS, CDR2 YFSETQ. The CDR3 totals 12 residues. The CDR3 region is CASSLGKNEQFF.

This chain uses TRBV29-1 with TRBJ2-1. The CDR3 has 16 amino acids. The V gene's germline CDR1 is SQVTM and CDR2 ANQGSEA. The CDR3 sequence is CSVVREEGSSYNEQFF.

This sequence joins TRBV6-2 or TRBV6-3 and TRBJ2-1; the D call of TRBD2 rests on TCRdb alone, since no DNA is present to check it. Germline V lookup: CDR1 MNHEY, CDR2 SVGEGT. The CDR3 consists of 13 residues. This CDR3 is CASSYGRNNEQFF.

The rearrangement joins TRBV29-1 to TRBJ2-1; the D call from TCRdb, TRBD1, cannot be confirmed without DNA. This CDR3 comprises 15 residues. From germline, CDR1 is SQVTM and CDR2 ANQGSEA. CDR3 sequence reads: CSVEETGTPNNEQFF.

The V call is TRBV30, the J call TRBJ2-5. CDR1 and CDR2 (germline): GTSNPN, SVGIG (reference sequence). CDR3 length equals 13 residues. The CDR3 region is CAWSVGWIETQYF.

The V gene is TRBV29-1, the J gene TRBJ2-7; the D call of TRBD1 rests on TCRdb alone, since no DNA is present to check it. This CDR3 has 17 residues. The germline CDR1 and CDR2 sequences are SQVTM and ANQGSEA. The CDR3 region is CSACGSAGAWGSYEQYF.